This entry lists 28 T cell receptor beta chains sequenced from one sample in a study of neoadjuvant nivolumab and ipilimumab in lung cancer. Repertoires were generated with immunoSEQ multiplex PCR, while TCRdb's copy carries only in-frame clones and drops some. Of over 10,000 clones in the sample, approximately 96% were seen once. This material consisted of peripheral blood, taken after neoadjuvant nivolumab, alone or with ipilimumab, at or shortly before surgery. Source of these receptors: an adult with non-small cell lung cancer.

The chain recombines TRBV6-5 with TRBJ1-2; 7 bases map to TRBD1. The CDR3 contains 13 residues. Germline CDR1 and CDR2: MNHEY and SVGAGI. Unmatched junction bases numbered 9, after V lost 7 bases and J lost 7 bases. The CDR3 nucleotides are TGTGCCAGCACCCTCGACAGGGCGGGTGGCTACACCTTC. Its translation: CASTLDRAGGYTF.

DNA for the CDR3: TGTGCCAGCAGTGAACTGGGCAGTACTACGTGGGGCTACACCTTC. Amino acid sequence: CASSELGSTTWGYTF. The V call is TRBV6-1, the J call TRBJ1-2; D call uncertain. V lost 2 bases to trimming and J lost 8 bases, with 18 bases between them. The CDR3 sequence is 15 residues long. Germline CDR1 and CDR2: MNHNS and SASEGT.

The V gene is TRBV11-1, the J gene TRBJ2-4; TRBD2 agrees at 9 bases. The CDR3 sequence is 14 residues long. After removal of 5 bases from V and 7 bases from J, the junction contained 6 bases not matched to a gene. CDR1 is SGHAT and CDR2 is FQDESV in the germline V gene (reference sequence). The CDR3 nucleotides are TGTGCCAGCAGCCCGGGACTAGCAGATAACATTCAGTACTTC. Residues: CASSPGLADNIQYF.

This clone has a single count. V is TRBV7-9 and J is TRBJ2-1; D remains unclear. Germline CDR1 reads SEHNR; CDR2 reads FQNEAQ (reference sequence). Trimming removed 4 bases at V and 5 bases at J, with 9 bases between. This CDR3 is built from 13 residues. In DNA form, the CDR3 reads TGTGCCAGCAGCTCCGTAACCCACAATGAGCAGTTCTTC. It translates to CASSSVTHNEQFF. Looking up the rest from reference TRBV7-9 and TRBJ2-1 gives the full variable domain: DTGVSQNPRHKITKRGQNVTFRCDPISEHNRLYWYRQTLGQGPEFLTYFQNEAQLEKSRLLSDRFSAERPKGSFSTLEIQRTEQGDSAMYLCASSSVTHNEQFFGPGTRLTVL.

This chain connects TRBV5-4 to TRBJ2-5, with D possibly matching TRBD2 (6 bases). V was shortened by 4 bases and J by 3 bases, with 19 bases between the two germline ends. CDR3 length equals 16 residues. CDR1 is SGHNT and CDR2 is YYREEE in the germline V gene (reference sequence). CDR3 bases: TGTGCCAGCAGCCCCGGGGGTAGCGGCATGAAAGAGACCCAGTACTTC. It encodes CASSPGGSGMKETQYF.

The chain couples TRBV5-6 to TRBJ2-1, with D tentatively TRBD2 (6 bases). V was cut by 5 bases and J by 3 bases, with 9 bases left in between. This CDR3 comprises 13 residues. In germline, CDR1 is SGHDT, CDR2 YYEEEE. CDR3 nucleotide sequence: TGTGCCAGCAGACCGGAGGGCTACAATGAGCAGTTCTTC. The encoded protein is CASRPEGYNEQFF. Supplemented by reference TRBV5-6 and TRBJ2-1, the full variable domain reads DAGVTQSPTHLIKTRGQQVTLRCSPKSGHDTVSWYQQALGQGPQFIFQYYEEEERQRGNFPDRFSGHQFPNYSSELNVNALLLGDSALYLCASRPEGYNEQFFGPGTRLTVL.

This sequence joins TRBV10-1 and TRBJ2-3, with TRBD2 matching 7 bases. The germline V gene has CDR1 WNHNN and CDR2 SYGVQD (reference sequence). The V gene end was trimmed by 3 bases and the J gene end by 3 bases; junction bases not matched to a gene: 6. This CDR3 spans 15 amino acids. The CDR3 reads CASSDAGGSTDTQYF. Here the CDR3 DNA reads TGCGCCAGCAGTGATGCGGGCGGGAGTACAGATACGCAGTATTTT.

In its sample, this clone was seen a few times. The J gene is TRBJ2-7, the V gene TRBV6-6; the D gene could be TRBD1 or TRBD2 (5 bases each). The CDR3 runs 13 residues. CDR1 is MNHNY, CDR2 SVGAGI, per germline (reference sequence). Trimming shortened V by 4 bases and J by 2 bases, and 9 bases separated the two germline ends. DNA for the CDR3: TGTGCCAGCAGTTGGGACCGCGCCTACGAGCAGTACTTC. It specifies CASSWDRAYEQYF.

This rearrangement joins TRBV7-2 to TRBJ2-2; D might be TRBD2 (5 bases). CDR1 and CDR2 (germline): SGHTA, FQGNSA. The CDR3 spans 16 residues. The V and J ends lost 1 base and 0 bases respectively, with 9 bases between them. The CDR3 here is CASSLGTAANTGELFF. The CDR3 bases are TGTGCCAGCAGCTTAGGTACAGCGGCGAACACCGGGGAGCTGTTTTTT.

The gene calls are TRBV7-2 and TRBJ2-3; no clear D. V dropped 0 bases and J dropped 2 bases, with 0 bases sitting between them. Germline V CDR1 and CDR2: SGHTA, FQGNSA. The CDR3 length is 12 residues. CDR3 sequence reads: CASSLATDTQYF. Here the CDR3 DNA reads TGTGCCAGCAGCTTAGCCACAGATACGCAGTATTTT.

V usage is TRBV18 and J usage is TRBJ2-4; TRBD2 aligns across 13 bases. Looked up from germline, CDR1 is KGHSH and CDR2 is LQKENI. The CDR3 length is 19 residues. J lost 0 bases, V lost 0 bases, and 5 bases had no gene match. The CDR3 DNA reads as TGTGCCAGCTCACCACCGGGACTAGCGGGACGGCTAGCCAAAAACATTCAGTACTTC. Protein sequence: CASSPPGLAGRLAKNIQYF. Using reference TRBV18 and TRBJ2-4 for the parts outside the CDR3, the full variable domain is NAGVMQNPRHLVRRRGQEARLRCSPMKGHSHVYWYRQLPEEGLKFMVYLQKENIIDESGMPKERFSAEFPKEGPSILRIQQVVRGDSAAYFCASSPPGLAGRLAKNIQYFGAGTRLSVL.

The V call is TRBV19, the J call TRBJ2-1; TRBD1 matches at 8 bases. J was trimmed by 2 bases and V by 3 bases; bases with no gene match: 3. The CDR3 loop spans 15 amino acids. The germline CDR1 and CDR2 sequences are LNHDA and SQIVND (reference sequence). The CDR3 nucleotides are TGTGCCAGTAGTATTGCGGGACAGGCCTACAATGAGCAGTTCTTC. As protein: CASSIAGQAYNEQFF.

As for this clone: One end of the junction fails to match germline, which may point to a read error. This chain joins TRBV7-2 and TRBJ1-2, with 8 positions matching TRBD1. The length of the CDR3 is 16 residues. CDR1 is SGHTA, CDR2 FQGNSA, per germline. CDR3 amino acids: CASSLAYSGTGYGYTF. CDR3 sequence (DNA): TGTGCCAGCAGCCTAGCCTACTCCGGGACAGGCTATGGCTACACCTTC.

The V gene is TRBV29-1, the J gene TRBJ2-1; TRBD1 matches 9 bases. Germline V gene data show CDR1 as SQVTM and CDR2 as ANQGSEA. The CDR3 is made up of 15 amino acids. The V and J ends lost 6 bases and 5 bases, in that order; junction bases with no gene match: 11. DNA of the CDR3: TGCAGCGTGCGAAGGTCCGGGACAGGGAACAATGAGCAGTTCTTC. Its protein product is CSVRRSGTGNNEQFF.

The V gene is TRBV25-1, the J gene TRBJ1-1; D is ambiguous. V was clipped by 3 bases and J by 4 bases, with 9 bases between them. CDR3 length: 13 amino acids. The V gene's germline CDR1 is MGHDK and CDR2 SYGVNS. In DNA form, the CDR3 reads TGTGCCAGCAGTGACCACACCAGCACTGAAGCTTTCTTT. It codes for CASSDHTSTEAFF.

This sequence joins TRBV6-1 and TRBJ1-4; D gene unclear. V lost 2 bases and J 7 bases, leaving 17 bases between the germline ends. Germline CDR1 is MNHNS and CDR2 is SASEGT. The CDR3 covers 16 residues. CDR3 amino acids: CASSELTAWATEKLFF. DNA for the CDR3: TGTGCCAGCAGTGAACTGACGGCATGGGCGACTGAAAAACTGTTTTTT.

This clone came up once. The chain employs TRBV7-7 and TRBJ2-5; no reliable D call. Germline lookup yields CDR1 SSHAT and CDR2 FNYEAQ (reference sequence). This CDR3 region has 13 residues. Trimming shortened V by 2 bases and J by 4 bases, and 8 bases separated the two germline ends. CDR3 region: CASSLTTRETQYF. CDR3 nucleotides: TGTGCCAGCAGCTTAACCACTCGAGAGACCCAGTACTTC.

V usage is TRBV13 and J usage is TRBJ2-7; a possible D gene is TRBD2 (5 bases). Trimming took 7 bases from V and 4 from J, leaving 17 bases between them. This CDR3 contains 14 residues. Looked up from germline, CDR1 is PRHDT and CDR2 is FYEKMQ (reference sequence). Written as DNA, the CDR3 is TGTGCCAGCACCGCCTCGGGGTTAGCTTACGAGCAGTACTTC. This sequence encodes CASTASGLAYEQYF. Filled out from reference TRBV13 and TRBJ2-7, the complete variable domain reads AAGVIQSPRHLIKEKRETATLKCYPIPRHDTVYWYQQGPGQDPQFLISFYEKMQSDKGSIPDRFSAQQFSDYHSELNMSSLELGDSALYFCASTASGLAYEQYFGPGTRLTVT.

V is TRBV7-2 and J is TRBJ1-2, with D tentatively TRBD1 (5 bases). Trimming took off 5 bases at V and 4 bases at J, with 8 bases between the two ends. Germline V gene lookup returns CDR1 SGHTA and CDR2 FQGNSA. The CDR3 loop spans 12 amino acids. CDR3 bases: TGTGCCAGCAGCCCGGACATCTATGGCTACACCTTC. Its protein product is CASSPDIYGYTF.

The chain carries TRBV5-1 and TRBJ2-3; TRBD2 might be the D (5 bases). Trimming cost V 6 bases and J 5 bases, with 16 bases left between them. The CDR3 loop spans 14 amino acids. The germline V gene encodes CDR1 SGHRS and CDR2 YFSETQ. The CDR3 is CASNLLGAVDTQYF. Here the CDR3 DNA reads TGCGCCAGCAACCTCTTGGGAGCAGTAGATACGCAGTATTTT.

The V gene is TRBV30, the J gene TRBJ2-2; 8 bases map to TRBD1. The germline V gene encodes CDR1 GTSNPN and CDR2 SVGIG (reference sequence). V was clipped by 2 bases and J by 4 bases; unmatched bases: 6. The CDR3 sequence is 15 residues long. The CDR3, as DNA: TGTGCCTGGAGTTTTACCGGGACAGGCACCGGGGAGCTGTTTTTT. This gives the protein CAWSFTGTGTGELFF.

The chain recombines TRBV9 with TRBJ2-3, with 7 bases matching TRBD2. V was clipped by 0 bases and J by 2 bases; unmatched bases: 6. CDR3 length equals 16 residues. Germline values: CDR1 SGDLS, CDR2 YYNGEE. The CDR3 loop reads CASSVAPSGNTDTQYF. CDR3 in DNA: TGTGCCAGCAGCGTAGCCCCTAGCGGAAACACAGATACGCAGTATTTT. Supplemented by reference TRBV9 and TRBJ2-3, the full variable domain reads DSGVTQTPKHLITATGQRVTLRCSPRSGDLSVYWYQQSLDQGLQFLIQYYNGEERAKGNILERFSAQQFPDLHSELNLSSLELGDSALYFCASSVAPSGNTDTQYFGPGTRLTVL.

This chain connects TRBV4-2 to TRBJ2-5; 8 bases are a match to TRBD1. The V gene end was trimmed by 0 bases and the J gene end by 1 base; junction bases not matched to a gene: 4. CDR3 length: 16 residues. Germline CDR1 LGHNA, CDR2 YNFKEQ. The CDR3 DNA reads as TGTGCCAGCAGCCAAGAGGGACAGGTGTCCCAAGAGACCCAGTACTTC. It yields the protein CASSQEGQVSQETQYF.

The V and J genes are TRBV6-1 and TRBJ1-3, with TRBD1 identical over 10 bases. V lost 4 bases, J lost 2 bases, and 2 bases stayed unmatched. This CDR3 is built from 15 residues. Germline V gives CDR1 MNHNS, CDR2 SASEGT. For the CDR3, the DNA is TGTGCCAGCAGTGGACAGGGGGCGACTGGAAACACCATATATTTT. It is translated as CASSGQGATGNTIYF.

V gene TRBV29-1 combines with J gene TRBJ1-4; TRBD1 matches 10 bases. This CDR3 region has 16 residues. CDR1 SQVTM and CDR2 ANQGSEA come from the germline V gene. Trimming cost V 7 bases and J 4 bases; bases outside gene matches: 12. CDR3 sequence: CSAAGTGDFGNEKLFF. For the CDR3, the DNA is TGCAGCGCGGCAGGGACAGGGGATTTTGGTAATGAAAAACTGTTTTTT.

V and J are TRBV6-5 and TRBJ2-1; D possibly corresponds to TRBD2 (5 bases). The CDR3 is 15 residues long. Germline loops: CDR1 MNHEY, CDR2 SVGAGI. The V end lost 1 base, the J end lost 5 bases, and 12 bases lay between the germline ends. CDR3 bases: TGTGCCAGCAGTTACTGGACTGGGAACAACAATGAGCAGTTCTTC. It is translated as CASSYWTGNNNEQFF.

The CDR3 region is CASSGLAGGGGYNEQFF. The CDR3 DNA sequence: TGTGCCAGCAGTGGGCTAGCGGGAGGGGGAGGCTACAATGAGCAGTTCTTC. The chain recombines TRBV2 with TRBJ2-1; 12 nucleotides agree with TRBD2. From germline, CDR1 is SNHLY and CDR2 FYNNEI. With V trimmed by 4 bases and J by 3 bases, 7 bases remained unmatched. The CDR3 covers 17 residues.

The chain combines TRBV10-2 with TRBJ2-7, with 11 bases matching TRBD2. There are 18 residues in the CDR3. J gave up 3 bases and V 2 bases, and 12 bases lay outside the gene matches. Per the germline V gene, CDR1 is WSHSY and CDR2 is SAAADI. The CDR3 sequence is CASSEGRLAGGPVYEQYF. Written as DNA, the CDR3 is TGCGCCAGCAGTGAGGGGAGGCTAGCGGGAGGCCCTGTCTACGAGCAGTACTTC.